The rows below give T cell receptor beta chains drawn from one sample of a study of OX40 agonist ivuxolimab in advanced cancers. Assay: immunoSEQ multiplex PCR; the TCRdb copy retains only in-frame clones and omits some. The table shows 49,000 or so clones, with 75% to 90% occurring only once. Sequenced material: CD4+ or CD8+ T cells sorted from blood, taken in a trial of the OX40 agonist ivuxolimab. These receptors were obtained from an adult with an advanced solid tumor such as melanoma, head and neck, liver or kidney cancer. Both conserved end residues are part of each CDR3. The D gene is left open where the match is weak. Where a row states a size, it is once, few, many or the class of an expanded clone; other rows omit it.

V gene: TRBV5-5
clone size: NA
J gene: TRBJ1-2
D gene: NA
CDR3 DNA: TGTGCCAGCAGCCGCGGGGACTATGGCTACACCTTC
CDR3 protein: CASSRGDYGYTF

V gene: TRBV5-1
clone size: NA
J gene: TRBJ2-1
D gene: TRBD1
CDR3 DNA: TGCGCCAGCAGCTTGAGCCCCGGGACAGGGATCAATGAGCAGTTCTTC
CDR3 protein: CASSLSPGTGINEQFF

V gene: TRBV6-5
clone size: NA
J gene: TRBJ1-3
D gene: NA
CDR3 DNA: TGTGCCAGCAGCCCGGACGGCTTGCCGGGAAACACCATATATTTT
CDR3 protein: CASSPDGLPGNTIYF

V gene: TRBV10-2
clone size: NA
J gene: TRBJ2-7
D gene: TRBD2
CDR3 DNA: TGCGCCAGCAGTGAGTCGGGCGGGGGGGCAAGTACCTACGAGCAGTACTTC
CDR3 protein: CASSESGGGASTYEQYF

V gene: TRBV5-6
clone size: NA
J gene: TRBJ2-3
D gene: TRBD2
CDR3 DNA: TGTGCCAGCAGCTTGCCTAGCGGGAGCTCTACAGATACGCAGTATTTT
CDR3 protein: CASSLPSGSSTDTQYF

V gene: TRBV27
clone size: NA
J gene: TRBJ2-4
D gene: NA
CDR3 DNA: TGTGCCAGCAGTCTAACAGGGTCCGACATTCAGTACTTC
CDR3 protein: CASSLTGSDIQYF

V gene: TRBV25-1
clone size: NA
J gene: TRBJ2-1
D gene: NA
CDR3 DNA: TGTGCCAGCAGCTTAGGGAATGGGGGGCGCGATGAGCAGTTCTTC
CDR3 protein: CASSLGNGGRDEQFF

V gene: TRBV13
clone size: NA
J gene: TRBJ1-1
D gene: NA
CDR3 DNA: TGTGCCAGCAGCTTAAACACGAACACTGAAGCTTTCTTT
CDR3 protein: CASSLNTNTEAFF

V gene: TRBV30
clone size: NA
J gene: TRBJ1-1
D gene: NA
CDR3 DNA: TGTGCCTGGAGTGTAGGGTTGAACACTGAAGCTTTCTTT
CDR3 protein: CAWSVGLNTEAFF

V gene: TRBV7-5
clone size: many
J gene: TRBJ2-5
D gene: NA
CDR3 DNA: TGTGTCAGAAGCTCCCCGGGTAGCGGGGGGCCCTCGCAAGAGACCCAGTACTTC
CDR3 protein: CVRSSPGSGGPSQETQYF

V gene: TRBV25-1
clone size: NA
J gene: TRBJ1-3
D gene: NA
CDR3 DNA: TGTGCCAGCAGTTTTGGGCCCTACTCTGGAAACACCATATATTTT
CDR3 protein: CASSFGPYSGNTIYF

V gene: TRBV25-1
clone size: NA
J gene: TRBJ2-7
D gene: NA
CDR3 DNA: TGTGCCAGCATGGAGGGGTACGAGCAGTACTTC
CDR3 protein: CASMEGYEQYF

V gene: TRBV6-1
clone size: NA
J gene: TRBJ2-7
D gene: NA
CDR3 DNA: TGTGCCAGCAGTGAAGCCTATGACTACTACGAGCAGTACTTC
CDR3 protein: CASSEAYDYYEQYF

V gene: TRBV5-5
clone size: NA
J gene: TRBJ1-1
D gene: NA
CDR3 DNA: TGTGCCAGCAGCTTTACTCTTCCCACTGAAGCTTTCTTT
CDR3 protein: CASSFTLPTEAFF

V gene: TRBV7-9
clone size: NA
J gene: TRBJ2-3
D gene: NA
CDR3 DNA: TGTGCCAGCAGCCGCCTGGGCGCGCTAGCCCAAGATACGCAGTATTTT
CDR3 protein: CASSRLGALAQDTQYF

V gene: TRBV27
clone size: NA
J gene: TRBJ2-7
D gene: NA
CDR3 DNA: TGTGCCACCGGGGGGCTCCCGTACGAGCAGTACTTC
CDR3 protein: CATGGLPYEQYF

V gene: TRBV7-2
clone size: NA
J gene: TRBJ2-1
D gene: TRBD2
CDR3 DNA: TGTGCCAGCAGCCCGGGAGGGTTTGGGGGGTATGAGCAGTTCTTC
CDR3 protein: CASSPGGFGGYEQFF

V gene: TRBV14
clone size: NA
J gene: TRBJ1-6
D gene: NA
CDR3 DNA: TGTGCCAGTTCGGGCCCCTCGAATTCACCCCTCCACTTT
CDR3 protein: CASSGPSNSPLHF

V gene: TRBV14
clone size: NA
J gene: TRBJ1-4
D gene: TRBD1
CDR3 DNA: TGTGCCAGCAGTAAAAAGGAGACAGGGGGACCAACTAATGAAAAACTGTTTTTT
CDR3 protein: CASSKKETGGPTNEKLFF

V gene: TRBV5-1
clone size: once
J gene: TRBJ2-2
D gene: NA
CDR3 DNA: TGCGCCAGCGACCAGGGGACGAACACCGGGGAGCTGTTTTTT
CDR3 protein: CASDQGTNTGELFF

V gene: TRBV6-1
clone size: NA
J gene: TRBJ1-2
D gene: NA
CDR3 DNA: TGTGCCAGCAGGCTCGACAGCAATAACTATGGCTACACCTTC
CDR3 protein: CASRLDSNNYGYTF

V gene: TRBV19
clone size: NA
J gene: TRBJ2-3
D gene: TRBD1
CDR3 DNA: TGTGCCAGTAGAAAGGGGGCCGGGGCAGATACGCAGTATTTT
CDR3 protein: CASRKGAGADTQYF

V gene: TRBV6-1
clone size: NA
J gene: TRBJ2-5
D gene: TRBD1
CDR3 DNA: TGTGCCAGCAGTGTAGGGGCAGGGGGCCTTGGAGAGACCCAGTACTTC
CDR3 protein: CASSVGAGGLGETQYF

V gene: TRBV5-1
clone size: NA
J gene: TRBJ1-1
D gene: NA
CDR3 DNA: TGCGCCAGCAGCTCCGGACGGACGAACACTGAAGCTTTCTTT
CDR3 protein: CASSSGRTNTEAFF

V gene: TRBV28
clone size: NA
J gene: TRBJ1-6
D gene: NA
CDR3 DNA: TGTGCCAGCAGTTTTCGGGGCGGACTCTATAATTCACCCCTCCACTTT
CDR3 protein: CASSFRGGLYNSPLHF

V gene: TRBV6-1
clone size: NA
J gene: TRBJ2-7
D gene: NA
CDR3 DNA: TGTGCCAGCAGTGACCGCTACGAGCAGTACTTC
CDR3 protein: CASSDRYEQYF

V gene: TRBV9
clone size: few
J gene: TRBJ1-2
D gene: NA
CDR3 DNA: TGTGCCAGCAGCGTGGGCGGTTTCTCAGGTGGCTATGGCTACACCTTC
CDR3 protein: CASSVGGFSGGYGYTF

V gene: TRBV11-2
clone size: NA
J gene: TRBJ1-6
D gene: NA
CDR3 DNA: TGTGCCAGCAGCTTAGGTTCAAGTTCACCCCTCCACTTT
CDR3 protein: CASSLGSSSPLHF

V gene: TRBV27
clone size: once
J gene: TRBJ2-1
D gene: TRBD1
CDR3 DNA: TGTGCCAGCAGTTTTCCGACAGGGGGCTCTTACAATGAGCAGTTCTTC
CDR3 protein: CASSFPTGGSYNEQFF

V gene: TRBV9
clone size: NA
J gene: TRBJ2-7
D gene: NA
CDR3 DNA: TGTGCCAGCAGCGTAGAACCGGGCGGGACGGCCGGGGAGCAGTACTTC
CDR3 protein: CASSVEPGGTAGEQYF

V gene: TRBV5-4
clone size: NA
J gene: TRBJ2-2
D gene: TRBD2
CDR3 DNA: TGTGCCAGCAGCACCGGACTAGCGGGGATGACCGGGGAGCTGTTTTTT
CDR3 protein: CASSTGLAGMTGELFF

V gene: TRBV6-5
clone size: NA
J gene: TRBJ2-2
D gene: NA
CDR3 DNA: TGTGCCAGCAGTTATTGGGCGGGATCGAACACCGGGGAGCTGTTTTTT
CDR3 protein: CASSYWAGSNTGELFF

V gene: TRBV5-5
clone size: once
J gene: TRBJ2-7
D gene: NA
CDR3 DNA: TGTGCCAGCAGCTCGGAGGGGGAGAGCCTCCCCTACGAGCAGTACTTC
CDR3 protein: CASSSEGESLPYEQYF

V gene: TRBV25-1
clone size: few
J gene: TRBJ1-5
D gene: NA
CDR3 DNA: TGTGCCAGCGGGGATTTTAAGCCCCAGCATTTT
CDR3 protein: CASGDFKPQHF